The 8 T cell receptor beta chains in this list originate from one sample, sequenced in a study of memory CD4+ T cells and cytomegalovirus serostatus (dated by TCRdb to the late 2010s). A FACSAria II was used to sort memory CD4+ T cells, defined as single viable CD3+CD4+CD8-CD45RO+ cells. The library came from the immunoSEQ multiplex PCR assay. The immuneACCESS repertoire file appears here via TCRdb, limited to in-frame rearrangements. These files lack a portion of the clones; in checked studies, under half of the deficit traces to unresolved V genes, and the cause of the others is not known. The sample records 50,000 to 65,000 clones, approximately 77% of which are singletons. Of the sample, roughly 1% is held by the ten largest clones. The sequenced sample consisted of memory CD4+ T cells from blood. These receptors were taken from an adult in good health and CMV-seronegative.

The gene calls are TRBV27 and TRBJ1-2; TRBD1 matches 8 bases. The junction had 5 bases not matched to a gene; V was cut back by 8 bases and J by 6 bases. Per the germline V gene, CDR1 is MNHEY and CDR2 is SMNVEV (reference sequence). CDR3 length equals 12 residues. CDR3 protein: CASWTGTDGYTF. The CDR3 DNA reads TGTGCCAGCTGGACAGGGACGGATGGCTACACCTTC.

The rearrangement links TRBV2 to TRBJ2-2; a possible D gene is TRBD1 (6 bases). The CDR3 sequence is 16 residues long. Germline loops: CDR1 SNHLY, CDR2 FYNNEI. V was cut by 4 bases and J by 3 bases, with 15 bases left in between. The CDR3 DNA is TGTGCCAGCAGTGGGAACAGGGTTCTCTACACCGGGGAGCTGTTTTTT. Translating gives CASSGNRVLYTGELFF.

This clone was detected a few times. The chain uses TRBV27 and TRBJ2-5, with 8 bases identical to TRBD2. This CDR3 has 14 amino acids. CDR1 and CDR2 (germline): MNHEY, SMNVEV (reference sequence). V shed 4 bases and J 6 bases; nucleotides not matched to a gene: 7. The CDR3 region has the DNA TGTGCCAGCAGTTCCGGGGGGGCCTCAAAGACCCAGTACTTC. Protein: CASSSGGASKTQYF.

The chain couples TRBV11-3 to TRBJ2-1; D remains unclear. Germline loops: CDR1 SGHNT, CDR2 YENEEA. This CDR3 comprises 14 residues. V lost 4 bases and J 0 bases, leaving 7 bases between the germline ends. CDR3 DNA sequence: TGTGCCAGCAGCTCGCAGAGCTCCTACAATGAGCAGTTCTTC. It is translated as CASSSQSSYNEQFF.

The chain has TRBV2 and TRBJ1-6; TRBD1 aligns across 9 bases. Trimming at V came to 7 bases and at J to 10 bases, leaving 5 bases not matched to a gene. The CDR3 consists of 13 residues. The V gene's germline CDR1 is SNHLY and CDR2 FYNNEI. The CDR3 region is CASTETGGSPLHF. In nucleotides, the CDR3 is TGTGCCAGCACGGAGACAGGGGGATCACCCCTCCACTTT.

The rearrangement links TRBV5-4 to TRBJ2-2; D assignment may be TRBD1 or TRBD2 (5 bases each). V dropped 2 bases and J dropped 4 bases, with 9 bases sitting between them. The CDR3 is 14 amino acids. Germline values: CDR1 SGHNT, CDR2 YYREEE (reference sequence). The CDR3 spells CASSFGGITGELFF. The CDR3, as DNA: TGTGCCAGCAGCTTTGGGGGAATCACCGGGGAGCTGTTTTTT.

The chain carries TRBV9 and TRBJ2-3; possible D gene TRBD1, 6 bases. CDR1 is SGDLS and CDR2 is YYNGEE in the germline V gene. V was clipped by 2 bases and J by 1 base, with 8 bases between them. The CDR3 has 14 amino acids. This CDR3 reads CASSVDSGTDTQYF. The CDR3 bases are TGTGCCAGCAGCGTGGACAGCGGCACAGATACGCAGTATTTT. The whole variable domain, filled in from reference TRBV9 and TRBJ2-3, reads DSGVTQTPKHLITATGQRVTLRCSPRSGDLSVYWYQQSLDQGLQFLIQYYNGEERAKGNILERFSAQQFPDLHSELNLSSLELGDSALYFCASSVDSGTDTQYFGPGTRLTVL.

The chain combines TRBV5-6 with TRBJ1-2, with D hard to call. The V end was cut by 3 bases, the J end by 8 bases, with 8 bases between. Germline CDR1 and CDR2: SGHDT and YYEEEE. The CDR3 sequence is 11 residues long. The CDR3 coding sequence is TGTGCCAGCAGCTACACATGGGGCTACACCTTC. Translating gives CASSYTWGYTF.